The 4 T cell receptor beta chains below all came from one sample that was sequenced in a study of OX40 agonist ivuxolimab in advanced cancers. The method was immunoSEQ multiplex PCR; TCRdb's version includes in-frame clones alone and lacks a portion of them. Of some 100,000 clones listed, 94% are singletons. Sequencing was performed on CD4+ or CD8+ T cells sorted from blood, taken in a trial of the OX40 agonist ivuxolimab. These receptors were collected from an adult with an advanced solid tumor such as melanoma, head and neck, liver or kidney cancer.

V is TRBV29-1 and J is TRBJ1-1; D may be TRBD1 (6 bases). The germline V gene encodes CDR1 SQVTM and CDR2 ANQGSEA. This CDR3 is 10 amino acids long. Trimming cost V 7 bases and J 9 bases, with 12 bases left between them. CDR3 bases: TGCAGCGCCTTCGACAGGAAAGCTTTCTTT. This sequence encodes CSAFDRKAFF.

This clone is a singleton in its sample. The rearrangement joins TRBV27 to TRBJ2-5, with a tentative D call TRBD2 (6 bases). Germline V lookup: CDR1 MNHEY, CDR2 SMNVEV (reference sequence). The CDR3 has 14 residues. V was cut by 2 bases and J by 0 bases, with 7 bases left in between. CDR3 DNA sequence: TGTGCCAGCAGTTTAGGAGGGAACCAAGAGACCCAGTACTTC. This translates into CASSLGGNQETQYF.

As to this clone: Other DNA sequences from this sample encode an identical CDR3 as well. This sequence joins TRBV27 and TRBJ1-5, with D unresolved. V lost 5 bases and J 0 bases, leaving 5 bases between the germline ends. This CDR3 is 13 amino acids long. Looked up from germline, CDR1 is MNHEY and CDR2 is SMNVEV (reference sequence). The CDR3 is CASSLGSNQPQHF. The CDR3 DNA follows: TGTGCCAGCAGTCTAGGTAGCAATCAGCCCCAGCATTTT.

The CDR3 DNA follows: TGTGCCAGCAGCTTCATTCCCAGCGGGAACTATGGCTACACCTTC. It yields the protein CASSFIPSGNYGYTF. The V call is TRBV7-2, the J call TRBJ1-2; D is unresolved. There are 15 residues in the CDR3. Germline V lookup: CDR1 SGHTA, CDR2 FQGNSA. Trimming removed 3 bases from V and 2 bases from J, with 13 bases in between. Drawing the rest from reference TRBV7-2 and TRBJ1-2, the complete variable domain is GAGVSQSPSNKVTEKGKDVELRCDPISGHTALYWYRQSLGQGLEFLIYFQGNSAPDKSGLPSDRFSAERTGGSVSTLTIQRTQQEDSAVYLCASSFIPSGNYGYTFGSGTRLTVV.